The entry below describes one T cell receptor (beta chain). Its antigen is currently unknown. The V and J ends lost 1 base and 2 bases respectively, with 10 bases between them. The CDR3 runs to 15 residues. Germline V gene lookup returns CDR1 SGHAT and CDR2 FQNNGV. This sample was taken from a study of T cell repertoires in cytomegalovirus infection. The overall study: Alongside well-studied HLA-B-restricted CMV epitopes, recently identified HLA-C-restricted CMV epitopes were also used. Carrying CMV and the relevant HLA type showed in public TCR beta signatures. Study-wide points: There were carriers of CMV plus the relevant HLA, and cumulative public TCR beta family frequency identified them. In two of eight donors, the top clonotype was HLA-C-restricted CMV-specific.

TCRdb re-called the reads through MiXCR, storing one row per CDR3 protein. Of hundreds of thousands of distinct CDR3 sequences in the sample, under 45% were seen once. The sequences come from cultured PBMCs, collected from culture after CMV antigen stimulation. The source of this sequence is a human donor in good health (CMV status not recorded). Some clones in this sample may be carry-over from other donors' samples. The chain links TRBV11-2 to TRBJ2-3, with D possibly called TRBD1 or TRBD2 (5 bases each). The CDR3 region has the DNA TGTGCCAGCAGCTTAGGTTCGGGGCTCACAGATACGCAGTATTTT. It yields the protein CASSLGSGLTDTQYF. The entire variable domain, with the rest obtained from reference TRBV11-2 and TRBJ2-3, is as follows: EAGVAQSPRYKIIEKRQSVAFWCNPISGHATLYWYQQILGQGPKLLIQFQNNGVVDDSQLPKDRFSAERLKGVDSTLKIQPAKLEDSAVYLCASSLGSGLTDTQYFGPGTRLTVL.